This entry lists 24 T cell receptor beta chains sequenced from one sample in a study of early T cells in non-severe SARS-CoV-2 infection. TCRdb re-analysed the 5' RACE reads in MiXCR, keeping a single row per CDR3 protein. In the table there are more than 55,000 distinct CDR3 sequences, around an eighth of which are singletons. The sample comprised whole blood. These receptors originate from an adult who was a healthcare worker with PCR-confirmed SARS-CoV-2 infection or an uninfected control (not recorded which).

At least ten counts were recorded for this clonotype. The chain uses TRBV30 and TRBJ1-5; the D gene is possibly TRBD1 (6 bases). V was trimmed by 4 bases and J by 6 bases, leaving 16 bases between them. The CDR3 contains 14 residues. Germline CDR1 reads GTSNPN; CDR2 reads SVGIG (reference sequence). CDR3 nucleotides: TGTGCCTGGACCGGGGGCAGGGTTTTTCAGCCCCAGCATTTT. Translation gives CAWTGGRVFQPQHF.

This clonotype has at least ten counts. This chain joins TRBV7-2 and TRBJ1-5; no reliable D call. V lost 1 base, J lost 5 bases, and 12 bases lay in between. This CDR3 has 15 residues. Germline V gives CDR1 SGHTA, CDR2 FQGNSA. The CDR3 reads CASSLEAVTYQPQHF. DNA of the CDR3: TGTGCCAGCAGCTTAGAAGCGGTCACCTATCAGCCCCAGCATTTT.

This clonotype was seen many times. The chain couples TRBV7-2 to TRBJ2-3; no clear D gene. Looked up from germline, CDR1 is SGHTA and CDR2 is FQGNSA. V lost 1 base to trimming and J lost 1 base, with 9 bases between them. This CDR3 contains 15 residues. The CDR3 nucleotides read TGTGCCAGCAGCTTAGATCCTCGCGGCACAGATACGCAGTATTTT. Translated: CASSLDPRGTDTQYF.

This clonotype was detected many times. This chain connects TRBV7-7 to TRBJ2-2, with D possibly being TRBD1 (6 bases). CDR3 length equals 14 residues. CDR1 and CDR2 (germline): SSHAT, FNYEAQ (reference sequence). With 5 bases removed from V and 6 bases from J, the gap between germline ends came to 13 bases. CDR3 protein: CASSTNRESGELFF. The CDR3 region has the DNA TGTGCCAGCAGCACAAACAGGGAATCCGGGGAGCTGTTTTTT. The full variable domain, in which reference TRBV7-7 and TRBJ2-2 provide the parts outside the CDR3, is GAGVSQSPRYKVTKRGQDVTLRCDPISSHATLYWYQQALGQGPEFLTYFNYEAQPDKSGLPSDRFSAERPEGSISTLTIQRTEQRDSAMYRCASSTNRESGELFFGEGSRLTVL.

The J gene is TRBJ1-2, the V gene TRBV10-3; D may be TRBD1 (5 bases). The CDR3 spans 14 residues. Trimming removed 4 bases at V and 0 bases at J, with 9 bases between. The germline V gene encodes CDR1 ENHRY and CDR2 SYGVKD. Here the CDR3 reads CAISADSTNYGYTF. The CDR3 bases are TGTGCCATCAGTGCTGACAGTACTAACTATGGCTACACCTTC.

There are many counts of this clonotype. The chain links TRBV29-1 to TRBJ2-2, with D possibly matching TRBD2 (6 bases). V lost 4 bases to trimming and J lost 5 bases, with 11 bases between them. CDR3 length: 13 amino acids. The germline gives CDR1 SQVTM, CDR2 ANQGSEA. DNA of the CDR3: TGCAGCGTTGGGATTGGGAGGACCGGGGAGCTGTTTTTT. Amino acid sequence: CSVGIGRTGELFF.

This clonotype showed up just a few times. V and J are TRBV5-5 and TRBJ2-5, with TRBD2 matching over 12 bases. The CDR3 totals 17 residues. The V gene's germline CDR1 is SGHKS and CDR2 YYEKEE (reference sequence). The V and J ends lost 0 bases and 5 bases, in that order; junction bases with no gene match: 8. The CDR3 loop reads CASSLVLAGGGRETQYF. The CDR3 DNA follows: TGTGCCAGCAGCTTGGTGCTAGCGGGAGGGGGTCGGGAGACCCAGTACTTC.

This clonotype was seen a few times. CDR3 DNA sequence: TGTGCCAGCAGCCTTAGGGGAGATGAAGCTTTCTTT. It encodes CASSLRGDEAFF. The chain couples TRBV3-1 to TRBJ1-1, with D perhaps matching TRBD1 (5 bases). Per germline, CDR1 LGHDT and CDR2 YNNKEL (reference sequence). V was cut by 4 bases and J by 7 bases, with 10 bases left in between. This CDR3 region has 12 residues.

Ten or more counts support this clonotype. CDR3 coding DNA: TGTGCCAGCAGCTTTCGGACAGGGTGGGACGGGGAGCTGTTTTTT. Protein sequence: CASSFRTGWDGELFF. V usage is TRBV11-2 and J usage is TRBJ2-2, with TRBD1 identical over 8 bases. CDR3 length equals 15 residues. Germline loops: CDR1 SGHAT, CDR2 FQNNGV. The J segment lost 7 bases and the V segment lost 3 bases, leaving 7 bases of the junction unmatched.

This clonotype was recorded many times. The chain uses TRBV15 and TRBJ1-6; possibly TRBD1 for D (5 bases). Per the germline V gene, CDR1 is LNHNV and CDR2 is YYDKDF (reference sequence). V was pared by 0 bases and J by 10 bases, with 10 bases between. The CDR3 sequence is 14 residues long. Here the CDR3 DNA reads TGTGCCACCAGCAGAGAGGGGGATGGATCACCCCTCCACTTT. Protein product: CATSREGDGSPLHF.

This clonotype was recorded at least ten times. V and J are TRBV12-3 or TRBV12-4 and TRBJ1-2; D possibly corresponds to TRBD1 (5 bases). V was pared by 4 bases and J by 3 bases, with 9 bases between. CDR3 size: 13 residues. Here the CDR3 reads CASSYSRDYGYTF. The CDR3 DNA reads TGTGCCAGCAGTTACTCCAGGGACTATGGCTACACCTTC.

This clonotype was counted ten times or more. The rearrangement uses TRBV5-4 and TRBJ2-3; 11 bases match TRBD2. J was trimmed by 3 bases and V by 3 bases; bases with no gene match: 6. Germline CDR1 is SGHNT and CDR2 is YYREEE (reference sequence). The CDR3 is made up of 16 amino acids. Here the CDR3 DNA reads TGTGCCAGCAGCTCACAGACTAGCGGGGAAACAGATACGCAGTATTTT. Amino acids: CASSSQTSGETDTQYF.

The V gene is TRBV11-2, the J gene TRBJ2-1; tentatively, D is TRBD2 (6 bases). Germline CDR1 is SGHAT and CDR2 is FQNNGV. This CDR3 spans 19 amino acids. The V end was cut by 4 bases, the J end by 0 bases, with 22 bases between. CDR3: CASSSSGLNWRSSYNEQFF. CDR3 coding DNA: TGTGCCAGCAGCTCCAGCGGACTAAACTGGCGGAGCTCCTACAATGAGCAGTTCTTC.

In this sample, this clonotype turned up many times. J is TRBJ2-7 and V is TRBV28; tentatively, D is TRBD2 (7 bases). Germline V gene data show CDR1 as MDHEN and CDR2 as SYDVKM. Trimming removed 5 bases at V and 4 bases at J, with 21 bases between. The CDR3 extends over 16 amino acids. The CDR3 here is CASSPGGLGVNYEQYF. In nucleotides, the CDR3 is TGTGCCAGCAGTCCGGGGGGCCTCGGGGTGAATTACGAGCAGTACTTC.

This clonotype ranks as medium-sized. The chain links TRBV7-2 to TRBJ2-1; 9 bases match TRBD2. V was pared by 5 bases and J by 3 bases, with 5 bases of the junction left unmatched. The CDR3 runs 15 residues. Germline CDR1 is SGHTA and CDR2 is FQGNSA. The CDR3 DNA reads TGTGCCAGCAGCCCAGGGACTAGCAACTACAATGAGCAGTTCTTC. It codes for CASSPGTSNYNEQFF.

This clonotype was picked up one time. A much bigger clone sits one base away, suggesting this may be a read error. This chain uses TRBV11-2 with TRBJ2-3, with TRBD1 identical over 8 bases. The CDR3 loop spans 13 amino acids. Germline V gene sequence: CDR1 SGHAT, CDR2 FQNNGV. The CDR3, as DNA: TGTGTCAGCAGCCTAGGGACAGGCGATACGCAGTATTTT. This encodes CVSSLGTGDTQYF.

The rearrangement joins TRBV6-2 or TRBV6-3 to TRBJ2-1; no reliable D call. V shed 1 base and J shed 0 bases, with 10 bases lying between them. Germline CDR1 is MNHEY and CDR2 is SVGEGT. The CDR3 contains 16 residues. DNA for the CDR3: TGTGCCAGCAGTTACTTACAGTCACCCTCCTACAATGAGCAGTTCTTC. This encodes CASSYLQSPSYNEQFF.

The rearrangement links TRBV19 to TRBJ2-5; 8 bases fit TRBD2. CDR3 length: 15 residues. The germline V gene encodes CDR1 LNHDA and CDR2 SQIVND (reference sequence). V lost 2 bases and J lost 2; bases outside the gene matches: 4. The CDR3 sequence: CASSIRTSSQETQYF. Here the CDR3 DNA reads TGTGCCAGTAGTATACGGACTAGCAGTCAAGAGACCCAGTACTTC.

This chain connects TRBV28 to TRBJ2-3, with D maybe TRBD1 (6 bases). In germline, CDR1 is MDHEN, CDR2 SYDVKM. V lost 2 bases, J lost 4 bases, and 19 bases lay in between. The CDR3 is 17 amino acids. The CDR3 spells CASSLRALQGISDTQYF. In DNA, the CDR3 is TGTGCCAGCAGTTTAAGGGCCCTACAGGGAATTTCAGATACGCAGTATTTT.

This clonotype was observed at least ten times. This rearrangement joins TRBV25-1 to TRBJ2-3; D may be TRBD1 (5 bases). The CDR3 consists of 12 residues. Trimming removed 8 bases from V and 1 base from J, with 7 bases in between. Germline assignment: CDR1 MGHDK and CDR2 SYGVNS. CDR3 coding DNA: TGTGCCAGCTGCAGGGGCACAGATACGCAGTATTTT. Translated: CASCRGTDTQYF.

This clonotype was detected only a few times. The chain joins TRBV10-3 to TRBJ1-2; D ambiguous. The germline gives CDR1 ENHRY, CDR2 SYGVKD. Deletions cut 4 bases from V and 1 base from J, with 7 bases between. The CDR3 length is 13 residues. CDR3 nucleotides: TGTGCCATCAGTGGGATCCATAACTATGGCTACACCTTC. Protein: CAISGIHNYGYTF.

The chain joins TRBV5-4 to TRBJ2-5; 11 nucleotides align to TRBD2. V lost 4 bases, J lost 2 bases, and 13 bases stayed unmatched. CDR3 length equals 18 residues. Germline V gives CDR1 SGHNT, CDR2 YYREEE (reference sequence). The CDR3 bases are TGTGCCAGCAGCGTACCGGAACTAGCGGGAGTCCAGCAAGAGACCCAGTACTTC. Amino acids: CASSVPELAGVQQETQYF.

V is TRBV5-4 and J is TRBJ1-1, with D perhaps TRBD1 (5 bases). The V end was cut by 4 bases, the J end by 4 bases, with 17 bases between. CDR1 and CDR2 from the germline V gene are SGHNT and YYREEE (reference sequence). This CDR3 comprises 15 residues. In DNA form, the CDR3 reads TGTGCCAGCAGCGTCGAGGGGACTGTGGCCACTGAAGCTTTCTTT. Translation: CASSVEGTVATEAFF.

This clonotype was observed many times. The chain combines TRBV10-3 with TRBJ1-4; TRBD1 aligns across 8 bases. Trimming at V came to 9 bases and at J to 4 bases, leaving 4 bases not matched to a gene. The CDR3 runs 13 residues. Germline lookup yields CDR1 ENHRY and CDR2 SYGVKD. CDR3 bases: TGTGCCATAGGACAGGGTCTTAATGAAAAACTGTTTTTT. It translates to CAIGQGLNEKLFF.